This TCR beta chain was sequenced for a study of T cell responses to AZD1222 COVID-19 vaccine. Findings and caveats of the study: Seropositivity was recorded at baseline in only 6 or 7 AZD1222 recipients. The donor cohort was predominantly white British with a female majority, and clonal diversity may have been underestimated. Unmutated variant regions are reportedly targeted by nearly half of spike-specific TCRs.

Germline CDR1 MNHEY, CDR2 SVGAGI. Trimming at V came to 5 bases and at J to 16 bases, leaving 12 bases not matched to a gene. This CDR3 comprises 14 residues. The protocol was immunoSEQ multiplex PCR, while the TCRdb copy is restricted to in-frame clones and leaves out a portion. This sample carries about 190,000 clones, around 87% of them seen once, and the ten largest clones take around 2.9%. A word on this clone: Its target is unknown.

Sequenced here: peripheral blood, sampled on day 0 of MenACWY control vaccination. The clonotype was recovered from an adult in good health. The V gene is TRBV6-5, the J gene TRBJ2-2; 11 bases are shared with TRBD2. CDR3 nucleotides: TGTGCCAGCAGTAGAGTACTAGCGGGGGATGCAGGGTTTTTT. Encoded protein: CASSRVLAGDAGFF.